Here is one T cell receptor (beta chain) with its context. Its antigen is unknown. This specimen belongs to a study of TIL therapy for anti-PD-1-resistant metastatic lung cancer. Across the whole study: Tumor harvest preceded PD-1/PD-L1 blockade, followed by nivolumab treatment. General observations from the study: Infused TIL clonotypes partially replaced the baseline blood repertoire, then decayed over months. The cohort had more treatment-naive, never-smoker and oncogene-addicted patients than typical.

This CDR3 contains 15 residues. The germline gives CDR1 MNHEY, CDR2 SVGAGI. The ends were cut back, 2 bases at V and 4 bases at J, with 14 bases in the middle. Sample time point: pre-treatment sample, taken before nivolumab and TIL therapy. Sequencing used immunoSEQ v3. Sequencing depth was approximately 1.8 million read pairs for survey level, roughly 4.5-6.5 million for deep. Data came from immunoSEQ multiplex PCR; TCRdb stores just in-frame clones and leaves some out. The sample holds about 20,000 clones, roughly 80% seen once. The sample in question was blood, obtained at baseline. This clonotype was obtained from a person aged 25 to 85 with non-small cell lung cancer. This rearrangement joins TRBV6-5 to TRBJ1-2; D remains ambiguous. This CDR3 is CASSYGGSRTYGYTF. In DNA, the CDR3 is TGTGCCAGCAGTTACGGAGGTTCAAGGACCTATGGCTACACCTTC.